The T cell receptor beta chain under discussion was sequenced for a study of preoperative IRX-2 immunotherapy in early breast cancer (dated by TCRdb to about 2019). The library was produced with the immunoSEQ multiplex PCR assay. TCRdb took over this immuneACCESS table, retaining in-frame rearrangements with V and J assigned. Such tables are incomplete; in checked studies, under half of the missing clones stem from an unresolved V gene, and the remainder is unexplained. This sample gives roughly 43,000 clones in total; about 95% of them show up just once. The top ten clonotypes cover about 1.6% of the sample. About this clone itself: Its target antigen remains unknown. Base qualities are not at hand, and no much larger clone is one base apart.

Based on the germline V gene, the CDR1 and CDR2 sequences are SNHLY and FYNNEI. V lost 7 bases and J lost 3 bases, and the count of bases not matched to a germline gene is 10. From cysteine to phenylalanine, the CDR3 is 15 amino acids long. This entry keeps only the CDR3 DNA: 45 bases, framed from base 1. The treatment or condition label of this sample denotes: preoperative locoregional IRX-2 cytokine immunotherapy. The samples were obtained from a phase Ib study that tested preoperative, locoregional IRX-2 cytokine immunotherapy designed to prime immune responses. The donors were early-stage breast cancer patients who were given IRX-2 prior to surgery.

The clonotype comes from a human donor with breast cancer. The chain is assembled from TRBV2 and TRBJ2-7; TRBD1 matches 9 bases in the middle. This material consisted of tumor tissue, taken after IRX-2 immunotherapy. The DNA sequence is given as TGTGCCAGCACCCCGGGACAGGGTATTTTCTACGAGCAGTACTTC. It translates to CASTPGQGIFYEQYF.